The entry that follows covers one T cell receptor beta chain sequence. This record belongs to a study of blood T cell repertoires in COVID-19. Study-wide background: Sites in the United States, Italy and Spain provided acute and convalescent COVID-19 samples. Sources were T cells, B-cell-depleted T cells, or PBMCs; the material itself was cDNA or gDNA.

Original processing methods: Using reference gene primer amplification, nucleated cell counts were estimated. Assay used: immunoSEQ multiplex PCR; TCRdb lists only in-frame clones, some missing. Clone size and the V and J calls come from that table; the DNA yielded D and trimming. The top ten clones hold roughly a fifth of a sample with roughly 150,000 clones, 80% to 90% of them seen once. CDR3 length equals 15 residues. Looked up from germline, CDR1 is SGHTA and CDR2 is FQGNSA. V was trimmed by 2 bases and J by 4 bases, leaving 15 bases between them. V usage is TRBV7-2 and J usage is TRBJ2-7; D is perhaps TRBD2 (6 bases). The receptor was derived from a woman aged 65 to 85 who had recovered from COVID-19. Sequenced input: peripheral blood. The CDR3 is CASSLQVGGYYEQYF. In DNA, the CDR3 is TGTGCCAGCAGCTTACAGGTGGGAGGCTATTACGAGCAGTACTTC.